This paragraph reports one T cell receptor (beta chain). A sample-barcoded 5' primer and a J-beta primer mix were used in a second PCR of roughly 7 to 11 cycles. TCRdb re-called the 5' RACE reads with MiXCR, one entry per CDR3 protein. The table records roughly 2 million distinct CDR3 sequences, roughly 52% of them present only once. This sample is part of a study of blood T cells in healthy people across ages. The CDR3 loop spans 16 amino acids. Germline V lookup: CDR1 SGHTS, CDR2 YDEGEE. The V gene end was trimmed by 2 bases and the J gene end by 5 bases; junction bases not matched to a gene: 9. Input material: blood. The clonotype was recovered from a woman aged 40 to 50 in good health. J is TRBJ2-5 and V is TRBV5-8; TRBD2 matches 10 bases. This chain's CDR3 is CASSFASGGSRETQYF. The CDR3 DNA sequence: TGTGCCAGCAGCTTCGCTAGCGGGGGTTCGAGGGAGACCCAGTACTTC.